This entry features one T cell receptor beta chain sequence. The CDR3 has 14 residues. Germline-derived CDR1 and CDR2 are SGHDT and YYEEEE. V lost 1 base and J 5 bases, leaving 12 bases between the germline ends. Repertoires were generated with immunoSEQ multiplex PCR, while TCRdb's copy carries only in-frame clones and drops some. The top ten hold roughly 0.56% of the sample, which has about 200,000 clones, 80% to 95% seen once. This record comes from a study of blood T cell repertoires in COVID-19. This chain links TRBV5-6 with TRBJ1-2; D is possibly TRBD1 (5 bases). The TCR originated in a man between 45 and 60 years old with acute or convalescent COVID-19. Sequencing was done on a sample of peripheral blood. The CDR3 is CASSLLPGKYGYTF. The CDR3 nucleotides read TGTGCCAGCAGCTTGCTACCAGGGAAATATGGCTACACCTTC.